This TCR beta chain stems from a study of shared clonotypes between healthy human individuals. CD45RO-negative, CCR7-positively selected cells formed the naive CD8 fraction, excluding terminally differentiated effector memory CD45RA+ cells. The CDR3 is made up of 14 amino acids. Germline V gives CDR1 MGHDK, CDR2 SYGVNS. V was shortened by 4 bases and J by 6 bases, with 13 bases between the two germline ends. Some clones are missing from TCRdb's copy, which holds only in-frame ones; the method was immunoSEQ multiplex PCR. The sample lists about 1.9 million clones; approximately 92% were seen once. Input material: naive CD8+ T cells from PBMCs. The origin of this receptor is a man aged 18 to 29 in good health. Some clones in this sample may be carry-over from other donors' samples. The rearrangement uses TRBV25-1 and TRBJ2-1, with D possibly TRBD2 on 6 matching bases. CDR3 region: CASSGGLASNEQFF. DNA of the CDR3: TGTGCCAGCAGTGGAGGGCTAGCGAGCAATGAGCAGTTCTTC.